This T cell receptor beta chain was sequenced in a study of blood T cells in healthy people across ages. A second PCR, run for about 7 to 11 cycles, used a sample-barcoded 5' primer plus a J-beta primer mix. TCRdb processed the 5' RACE reads anew with MiXCR; each CDR3 protein has one entry. Counted here are about 830,000 distinct CDR3 sequences, under 80% occurring once; the ten biggest clones make up 25% to 30%. Of note for this clonotype: Its antigen is still unknown.

Each donor gave 9 to 10 milliliters of peripheral blood. Isolated PBMCs totaled at least 6 million in each sample. Findings and caveats of the study: PBMCs went unsorted, and a conclusive naive versus antigen-experienced comparison was therefore prevented. CMV infection status of these donors was not known.

Germline V gives CDR1 MDHEN, CDR2 SYDVKM. The CDR3 has 14 amino acids. The rearrangement links TRBV28 to TRBJ2-1, with D perhaps TRBD1 (5 bases). The DNA end lines up better with TRBJ2-7; the J call may be wrong. Sample: blood. The sequence derives from a young man in good health. The CDR3 sequence is CVTATTVLYNEQYF. DNA of the CDR3: TGTGTCACAGCAACGACAGTATTATACAATGAGCAGTACTTC.